The 20 T cell receptor beta chains presented below share a single source sample, sequenced in a study of early T cells in non-severe SARS-CoV-2 infection. TCRdb called the 5' RACE reads again in MiXCR, with one record for every CDR3 protein. The sample shows about 30,000 distinct CDR3 sequences, approximately 5.1% of them seen only once. Sequencing was carried out using whole blood. These receptors originate from an adult who was a healthcare worker with PCR-confirmed SARS-CoV-2 infection or an uninfected control (not recorded which).

This clonotype came up a few times. CDR3: CASSLIISQETQYF. In DNA form, the CDR3 reads TGTGCCAGCAGCTTAATCATCTCTCAAGAGACCCAGTACTTC. The gene calls are TRBV7-9 and TRBJ2-5; D not resolved. Germline V gene data show CDR1 as SEHNR and CDR2 as FQNEAQ (reference sequence). Trimming shortened V by 2 bases and J by 2 bases, and 9 bases separated the two germline ends. The CDR3 covers 14 residues.

This clonotype has just a few counts. The rearrangement links TRBV7-2 to TRBJ1-1; 7 bases map to TRBD1. CDR3 length: 15 residues. With V trimmed by 2 bases and J by 5 bases, 8 bases remained unmatched. Per germline, CDR1 SGHTA and CDR2 FQGNSA. The CDR3 sequence is CASSLRLTGDTEAFF. CDR3 bases: TGTGCCAGCAGCTTACGTTTAACAGGGGATACTGAAGCTTTCTTT.

This clonotype has at least ten counts. This chain joins TRBV24-1 and TRBJ2-7, with TRBD1 identical over 8 bases. The trim removed 2 bases at V and 5 bases at J, leaving 7 bases unmatched. The CDR3 is 15 amino acids. CDR1 KGHDR and CDR2 SFDVKD come from the germline V gene. In DNA form, the CDR3 reads TGTGCCACCAGTGATTCACGACAGGGGATCCACGAGCAGTACTTC. Amino acid sequence: CATSDSRQGIHEQYF.

The sample holds many counts of this clonotype. One end of the junction fails to match germline, which may point to a read error. V is TRBV7-7 and J is TRBJ1-1, with D unclear. Germline CDR1 and CDR2: SSHAT and FNYEAQ (reference sequence). This CDR3 is 13 amino acids long. This CDR3 reads CASSLQMNTEAFF. The DNA of the CDR3 is TGTGCTAGCAGCTTACAGATGAACACTGAAGCTTTCTTT.

This clonotype has ten or more counts. This chain links TRBV25-1 with TRBJ2-1; D is perhaps TRBD2 (5 bases). The CDR3 is 11 amino acids. Germline CDR1 MGHDK, CDR2 SYGVNS. The V gene lost 3 bases and the J gene lost 10 bases, with 7 bases spanning the gap. CDR3 in DNA: TGTGCCAGCAGTGATGAGGGAGAGCAGTTCTTC. The encoded protein is CASSDEGEQFF. Full variable domain (missing parts from reference TRBV25-1 and TRBJ2-1): EADIYQTPRYLVIGTGKKITLECSQTMGHDKMYWYQQDPGMELHLIHYSYGVNSTEKGDLSSESTVSRIRTEHFPLTLESARPSHTSQYLCASSDEGEQFFGPGTRLTVL.

There are many counts of this clonotype. The chain uses TRBV3-1 and TRBJ2-7; weak D call: TRBD2 (5 bases). Germline-derived CDR1 and CDR2 are LGHDT and YNNKEL (reference sequence). The CDR3 loop spans 15 amino acids. Trimming left V 4 bases short and J 0 bases short, with 13 bases between. In DNA form, the CDR3 reads TGTGCCAGCAGCCCCCGACGGGGTACCTCCTACGAGCAGTACTTC. Protein sequence: CASSPRRGTSYEQYF.

This clonotype was seen ten or more times. The chain is built from TRBV5-1 and TRBJ2-5; perhaps TRBD1 as D (6 bases). V shed 1 base and J shed 2 bases, with 12 bases lying between them. The length of the CDR3 is 15 residues. Germline V gives CDR1 SGHRS, CDR2 YFSETQ. DNA of the CDR3: TGCGCCAGCAGCTTGAAGACAGGAGGACAAGAGACCCAGTACTTC. This gives the protein CASSLKTGGQETQYF.

This clonotype was recorded many times. The V gene is TRBV7-3, the J gene TRBJ2-2; a weak D match, TRBD1 (6 bases). The CDR3 loop spans 14 amino acids. Trimming stripped 6 bases from V and 1 base from J, with 9 bases between. Germline CDR1 reads SGHTA; CDR2 reads FQGTGA. The CDR3 is CASRRDKNTGELFF. The CDR3 nucleotides are TGTGCCAGCAGAAGGGACAAGAACACCGGGGAGCTGTTTTTT.

This clonotype has at least ten counts. This chain connects TRBV11-1 to TRBJ2-3; the D gene is possibly TRBD2 (5 bases). Per the germline V gene, CDR1 is SGHAT and CDR2 is FQDESV (reference sequence). V dropped 5 bases and J dropped 9 bases, with 12 bases sitting between them. The CDR3 totals 12 residues. This CDR3 reads CASSHQRQTQYF. CDR3 nucleotide sequence: TGTGCCAGCAGCCACCAGCGGCAGACGCAGTATTTT.

This clonotype was detected ten times or more. The V call is TRBV15, the J call TRBJ2-3; 7 bases align to TRBD2. V lost 0 bases and J lost 2; bases outside the gene matches: 11. CDR3 length: 18 residues. Germline CDR1 is LNHNV and CDR2 is YYDKDF (reference sequence). The chain's CDR3 is CATSRDRTRRSYTDTQYF. The CDR3 DNA sequence: TGTGCCACCAGCAGAGATAGGACTAGGAGGAGTTACACAGATACGCAGTATTTT.

This clonotype was detected many times. J is TRBJ1-1 and V is TRBV6-1; D not resolved. This CDR3 contains 12 residues. Germline V gene data show CDR1 as MNHNS and CDR2 as SASEGT. Trimming cost V 4 bases and J 4 bases, with 7 bases left between them. This chain's CDR3 is CASSVMGTEAFF. The CDR3 DNA reads as TGTGCCAGCAGTGTTATGGGCACTGAAGCTTTCTTT.

The genes are TRBV5-1 and TRBJ1-2; no definite D call. V was shortened by 0 bases and J by 4 bases, with 7 bases between the two germline ends. The germline gives CDR1 SGHRS, CDR2 YFSETQ. The CDR3 totals 13 residues. The CDR3 spells CASSLDGSYGYTF. The DNA for the CDR3 is TGCGCCAGCAGCTTGGATGGGAGCTATGGCTACACCTTC.

This clonotype was picked up many times. V is TRBV19 and J is TRBJ2-7; D is uncertain. Germline V gene sequence: CDR1 LNHDA, CDR2 SQIVND (reference sequence). This CDR3 spans 14 amino acids. Trimming left V 3 bases short and J 2 bases short, with 11 bases between. CDR3 in DNA: TGTGCCAGTAGTATTACAAGAGGAGCCTACGAGCAGTACTTC. Translating it yields CASSITRGAYEQYF.

There are many counts of this clonotype. This chain links TRBV5-1 with TRBJ2-7; 7 bases are a match to TRBD1. Germline CDR1 and CDR2: SGHRS and YFSETQ. The CDR3 covers 14 residues. Germline trimming cut 4 bases from V and 4 bases from J; bases unmatched to any gene: 8. The CDR3: CASSLPTGTYEQYF. As DNA, the CDR3 is TGCGCCAGCAGCCTACCGACAGGGACATACGAGCAGTACTTC.

This clonotype was seen ten or more times. The chain combines TRBV7-2 with TRBJ1-3; D unclear. The CDR3 has 16 residues. The germline V and J ends were trimmed by 7 bases and 0 bases, with 16 bases remaining between them. Germline lookup yields CDR1 SGHTA and CDR2 FQGNSA. The CDR3 sequence is CASTLSSGYSGNTIYF. Here the CDR3 DNA reads TGTGCCAGCACTCTCAGTTCCGGGTACTCTGGAAACACCATATATTTT. Variable domain in full (rest from reference TRBV7-2 and TRBJ1-3): GAGVSQSPSNKVTEKGKDVELRCDPISGHTALYWYRQSLGQGLEFLIYFQGNSAPDKSGLPSDRFSAERTGGSVSTLTIQRTQQEDSAVYLCASTLSSGYSGNTIYFGEGSWLTVV.

The chain has TRBV2 and TRBJ2-2; weak D call: TRBD1 (6 bases). Trimming removed 3 bases from V and 1 base from J, with 12 bases in between. CDR1 SNHLY and CDR2 FYNNEI come from the germline V gene. CDR3 length: 16 amino acids. The CDR3 nucleotides read TGTGCCAGCAGTGAGCTTAGGGGGAGGAACACCGGGGAGCTGTTTTTT. Translated, it gives CASSELRGRNTGELFF.

The chain joins TRBV18 to TRBJ2-5; 11 bases align to TRBD2. The J segment lost 5 bases and the V segment lost 1 base, leaving 3 bases of the junction unmatched. Germline assignment: CDR1 KGHSH and CDR2 LQKENI. The CDR3 runs 15 residues. The CDR3 DNA reads TGTGCCAGCTCACCACGGGGACTAGCGGACGAGACCCAGTACTTC. Translation gives CASSPRGLADETQYF. Based on the CDR3 plus reference TRBV18 and TRBJ2-5, the full variable domain is NAGVMQNPRHLVRRRGQEARLRCSPMKGHSHVYWYRQLPEEGLKFMVYLQKENIIDESGMPKERFSAEFPKEGPSILRIQQVVRGDSAAYFCASSPRGLADETQYFGPGTRLLVL.

This clonotype was found many times. The chain is built from TRBV12-3 or TRBV12-4 and TRBJ2-1; 9 positions match TRBD1. The CDR3 has 14 amino acids. Trimming took 2 bases from V and 5 from J; bases not matched to a gene: 1. The CDR3 here is CASSLWTGDNEQFF. CDR3 nucleotides: TGTGCCAGCAGTTTATGGACAGGGGACAATGAGCAGTTCTTC.

This clonotype was seen at least ten times. CDR3 protein: CASSPNRAGQPQHF. Written as DNA, the CDR3 is TGTGCCAGCAGCCCGAACAGGGCAGGGCAGCCCCAGCATTTT. This sequence joins TRBV7-2 and TRBJ1-5, with a tentative D call TRBD1 (6 bases). This CDR3 comprises 14 residues. In germline, CDR1 is SGHTA, CDR2 FQGNSA. The ends were cut back, 5 bases at V and 7 bases at J, with 15 bases in the middle.

This clonotype was recorded a few times. The V gene is TRBV6-5, the J gene TRBJ2-7, with 7 bases identical to TRBD1. The germline CDR1 and CDR2 sequences are MNHEY and SVGAGI. The V segment lost 8 bases and the J segment 11 bases; nucleotides outside the gene matches: 18. This CDR3 is built from 14 residues. CDR3 in amino acids: CASRAEGGQSREYF. In nucleotides, the CDR3 is TGTGCCAGCCGCGCGGAAGGGGGCCAAAGTCGGGAGTACTTC.